This TCR beta chain was obtained from a study of cytomegalovirus exposure and HLA in healthy donors. Comments on this clone: Its antigen is undetermined.

Primers included in the PCR were 60 Vbeta and 13 Jbeta primers. Data came from immunoSEQ multiplex PCR; TCRdb stores just in-frame clones and leaves some out. This repertoire includes approximately 75,000 clones. Study-wide points: Sequencing depth across donors, presence/absence analyses assumed, was roughly uniform. There were several of the most significant clusters that appeared linked to common viral pathogens in a later analysis.

The source is a man aged 35-49 years in good health and CMV-seronegative. Sequenced material: PBMCs.

The CDR3 coding sequence is TGTGCCAGCAGCTTAGATTCTAGCGGGGCCTACGAGCAGTACTTC. Translated: CASSLDSSGAYEQYF. This chain uses TRBV11-3 with TRBJ2-7; 9 bases fit TRBD2. Germline loops: CDR1 SGHNT, CDR2 YENEEA. This CDR3 comprises 15 residues. Trimming took 0 bases from V and 2 from J; bases not matched to a gene: 2.